This TCR beta chain comes out of a study of blood T cells in healthy people across ages. Findings and caveats of the study: Calculation of diversity from one million T cells yielded estimates considered to be underestimates.

A remark on this clonotype: Its antigen is not known.

The length of the CDR3 is 16 residues. Germline values: CDR1 SGHRS, CDR2 YFSETQ. With 0 bases removed from V and 0 bases from J, the gap between germline ends came to 10 bases. A second PCR of about 7 to 12 cycles used a sample-barcoded 5' primer and a J-beta primer mix. Per sample, CDR3-containing paired-end reads numbered at least 2.5 million. TCRdb redid the calling of the 5' RACE reads with MiXCR, one entry per CDR3 protein. This table holds some 1.8 million distinct CDR3 sequences, around 40% found once. The receptor comes from a human donor in good health. Sequencing input: blood. The gene calls are TRBV5-1 and TRBJ2-1, with no clear D. The CDR3 DNA is TGCGCCAGCAGCTTGGATCGCCGGCGCTCCTACAATGAGCAGTTCTTC. Translating it yields CASSLDRRRSYNEQFF. The whole variable domain, remainder taken from reference TRBV5-1 and TRBJ2-1, is KAGVTQTPRYLIKTRGQQVTLSCSPISGHRSVSWYQQTPGQGLQFLFEYFSETQRNKGNFPGRFSGRQFSNSRSEMNVSTLELGDSALYLCASSLDRRRSYNEQFFGPGTRLTVL.